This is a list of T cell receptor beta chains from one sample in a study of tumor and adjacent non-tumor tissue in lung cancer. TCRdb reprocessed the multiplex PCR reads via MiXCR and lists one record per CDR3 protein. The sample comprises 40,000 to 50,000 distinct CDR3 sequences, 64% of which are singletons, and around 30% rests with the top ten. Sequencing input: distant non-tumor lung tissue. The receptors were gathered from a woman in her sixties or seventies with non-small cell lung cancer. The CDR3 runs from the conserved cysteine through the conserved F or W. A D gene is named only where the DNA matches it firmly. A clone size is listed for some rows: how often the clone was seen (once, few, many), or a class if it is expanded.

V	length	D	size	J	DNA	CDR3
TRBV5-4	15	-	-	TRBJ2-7	TGTGCCAGCAACTTGGGGGCCGCAGGAGGATCAGAGCAGTATTTC	CASNLGAAGGSEQYF
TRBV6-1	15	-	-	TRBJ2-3	TGTGCAAGCAGGGACAACCAGGATAGGGGAGATACGCAGTATTTT	CASRDNQDRGDTQYF
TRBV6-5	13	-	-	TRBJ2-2	TGTGCCAGCAGGGCATCGAACACCGGGGAGCTGTTATTT	CASRASNTGELLF
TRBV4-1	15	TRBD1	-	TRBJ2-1	TGCGCCAGCGGCCAAGCCGGGACAGAATACAATGGGCAGTTCTTC	CASGQAGTEYNGQFF
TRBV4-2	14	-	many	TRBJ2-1	TGTGCCAGCAGCCAAGGGGACCGTCGCAATGAGCAGTTCTTC	CASSQGDRRNEQFF
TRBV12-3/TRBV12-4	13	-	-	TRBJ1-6	TGTGCCAACAGTCCTGCGGATAATTCAGCCCTCCACTTT	CANSPADNSALHF
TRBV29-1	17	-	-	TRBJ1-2	TGCAGCGTTGAAGGTAACTCAGGAGACTGCAAGCTATATGACTACACCTTC	CSVEGNSGDCKLYDYTF
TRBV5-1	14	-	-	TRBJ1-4	TGCGCCAGCAGCGGGGGAACCATCAATGAAAAACTGTTTTTT	CASSGGTINEKLFF
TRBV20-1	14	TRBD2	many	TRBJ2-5	TGCAGTGCTTGGGGACTAGTTATAGAAGAGACCCAGTACTTC	CSAWGLVIEETQYF
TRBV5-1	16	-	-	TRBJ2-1	TGCGCCAGCAACTTGGACTGCGCGGGTACAGGGAATGAGCAGTTCTTC	CASNLDCAGTGNEQFF
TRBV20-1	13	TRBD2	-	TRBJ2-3	TGCAGAACCCTAGCGGGAGCGGCAGATACGCAGTATTTT	CRTLAGAADTQYF
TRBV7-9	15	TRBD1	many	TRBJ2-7	TGTGCCAGCAGCTTGGCAGGGGGAATCAGCTACGAGCAGTACTTC	CASSLAGGISYEQYF
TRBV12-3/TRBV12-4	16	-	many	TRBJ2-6	TGTGCCAGCACCCTTACAGCCCTCTCTGGGGCCAACGTCCTGACTTTC	CASTLTALSGANVLTF
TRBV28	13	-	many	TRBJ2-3	TGTGCCAGCACTAAGCGGAGCACAGATACGCAGTATTTT	CASTKRSTDTQYF
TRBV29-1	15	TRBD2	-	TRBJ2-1	TGCAGCGTTGGAGCCGCGACGGGGGGAGGGTATGGGCAGTTCTTC	CSVGAATGGGYGQFF
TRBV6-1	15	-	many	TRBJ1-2	TGTGCCAGCAGTGAAGGTCAGGGGTTCGGCTATGGCTACACCTTC	CASSEGQGFGYGYTF
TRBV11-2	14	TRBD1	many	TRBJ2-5	TGTGCCAGCAGCTTAGCAGGGGGTGCGGAGACCCAGTACTTC	CASSLAGGAETQYF
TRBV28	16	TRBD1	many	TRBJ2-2	TGTGCCAGCAGCCCGATCGACAGGGGAGGCACCGGGGAGCTGTTTTTT	CASSPIDRGGTGELFF
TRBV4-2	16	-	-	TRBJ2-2	TGTGGCAGTAGCCAAAATTGGGCCACGAACACCGGGGAGCTGTTTTTT	CGSSQNWATNTGELFF
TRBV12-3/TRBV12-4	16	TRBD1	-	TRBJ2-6	TGCGCCAGCAGTGGGACAGGGAACTCAGGGGCCAATGTCCTGACTTTC	CASSGTGNSGANVLTF
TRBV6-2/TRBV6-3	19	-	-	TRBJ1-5	TGTGCCAGCAGTTACCAGCAGGGAAGAGTGACCTATAGCAATCAGCCCCAGCATTTT	CASSYQQGRVTYSNQPQHF
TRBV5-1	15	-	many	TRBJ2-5	TGCGCCAGCAGCTTGGGGAGTTTTGACGGGGAGACCCAGTACTTC	CASSLGSFDGETQYF
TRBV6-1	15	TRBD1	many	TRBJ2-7	TGTGCCAGCAGGAAAGGGACAGGGGAGGGTTACGAGCAGTACTTC	CASRKGTGEGYEQYF
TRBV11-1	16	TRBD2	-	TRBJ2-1	TGTGCCAGTATCTTAGCCCTAGCGGGCCTATACAATGAGCAGTTCTTC	CASILALAGLYNEQFF
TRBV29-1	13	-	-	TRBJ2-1	TGCAACGTAAAACGGCAGGGCATAAATGGGCAATTCTTC	CNVKRQGINGQFF
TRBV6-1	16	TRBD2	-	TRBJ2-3	TGTATCAGCAGCACTGGGACTAGCGTTATCACAGATACGCAGTATTTT	CISSTGTSVITDTQYF
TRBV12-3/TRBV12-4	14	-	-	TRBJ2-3	TGTGCCAGCCAGATACGGAGATTGGCAGATACGCAGTATTTT	CASQIRRLADTQYF
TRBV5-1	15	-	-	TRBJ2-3	TGCGCCATCAGCTTGGGACTCGTGACGACAGATACGCTGTATTTT	CAISLGLVTTDTLYF
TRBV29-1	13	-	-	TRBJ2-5	TGCAGCGCTGATGTAGCGGAGCAAGAGACCCAGTACTTC	CSADVAEQETQYF
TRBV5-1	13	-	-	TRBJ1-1	TGCGCCAGCAGCTTGTCCCCGACCACTGAAGCTTTCTTT	CASSLSPTTEAFF
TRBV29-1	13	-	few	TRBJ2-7	TGCAGCGCTCGACTAGATTCGGCCAATGAGCAGTACTTC	CSARLDSANEQYF
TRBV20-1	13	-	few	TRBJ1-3	TGCAGTGCATTATCAGGCTCTGGAAACACCATATATTTT	CSALSGSGNTIYF
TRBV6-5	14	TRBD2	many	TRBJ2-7	TGTGCCAGCAGTTCCGGGACTAGTCGAGCCGAGCAGTACTTC	CASSSGTSRAEQYF
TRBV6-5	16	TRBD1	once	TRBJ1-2	TGTGCCAGCAGTGTTACCCTAGACAGGGGGCTCTATGGCTACACCTTC	CASSVTLDRGLYGYTF
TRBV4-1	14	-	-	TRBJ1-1	TGCGCCAGCAGCCAAGACTCTGAGGGTGAGGGAGCTTTCTTT	CASSQDSEGEGAFF
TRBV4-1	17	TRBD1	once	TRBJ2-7	TGCGCCAGCAGCCAAATCCCTAAGGGACAGGGGGCCTACGAGCCGTACTTC	CASSQIPKGQGAYEPYF
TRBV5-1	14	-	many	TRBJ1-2	TGCGCCAGCAGCTCTTGGACGGTGTCCTATGGCTACACCTTC	CASSSWTVSYGYTF
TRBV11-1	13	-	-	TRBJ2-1	TGTGCCGGCAGCCCGGGACTCGTCGATGAGCAGTTCTTC	CAGSPGLVDEQFF
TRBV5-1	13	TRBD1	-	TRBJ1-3	TGCGCCAGCAGCATGGACAGGGGAAACACCATATATTTT	CASSMDRGNTIYF
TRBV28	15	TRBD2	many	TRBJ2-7	TGTGCCAGCACCCCAACTAGCGGGAGTAACTACGAGCAGTACTTC	CASTPTSGSNYEQYF
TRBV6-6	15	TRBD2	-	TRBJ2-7	TGTGCCAGCAGTCGCGTGATTAGCGGGAGTGGTGAGCAGTACTTC	CASSRVISGSGEQYF
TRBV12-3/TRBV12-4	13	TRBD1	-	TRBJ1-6	TGTACCAGCAGAGCTCAAAAGGGGGCAGTCAGCCACTTT	CTSRAQKGAVSHF
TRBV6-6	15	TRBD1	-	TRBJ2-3	TGTGCCAGCACCAAAGGGACAGGAGTGACAGATACGCAGTATTTT	CASTKGTGVTDTQYF
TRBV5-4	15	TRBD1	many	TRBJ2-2	TGTGCCAGCAGCCAAGGGACAGGGTACACCGGGGAGCTGTTTTTT	CASSQGTGYTGELFF
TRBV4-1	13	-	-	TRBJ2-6	TGCGCCAGAAGACCCACTGGGGCCAAGGTCCTGACTTTC	CARRPTGAKVLTF
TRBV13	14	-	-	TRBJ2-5	TGTGTCAGCAGCCGACAGGACATAAAAGAGACCCAGTACTTC	CVSSRQDIKETQYF
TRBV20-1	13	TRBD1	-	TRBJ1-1	TGCAGTGTGCACAAGACAGGGAGCACTGAAGCTTTCTTT	CSVHKTGSTEAFF
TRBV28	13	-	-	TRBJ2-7	TGTGCCAGCGGATTTCGGGGGCCCTACGAGCAGTACTTC	CASGFRGPYEQYF
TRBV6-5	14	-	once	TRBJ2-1	TGTGCTAACAGTTACTTGGGCGTATCCAATGAGCAGTTCTTC	CANSYLGVSNEQFF
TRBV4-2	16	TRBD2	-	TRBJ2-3	TGTGTCAGCAGCCAAGGGACTAGCGGGACCACAGGTACGCAGTATTTT	CVSSQGTSGTTGTQYF